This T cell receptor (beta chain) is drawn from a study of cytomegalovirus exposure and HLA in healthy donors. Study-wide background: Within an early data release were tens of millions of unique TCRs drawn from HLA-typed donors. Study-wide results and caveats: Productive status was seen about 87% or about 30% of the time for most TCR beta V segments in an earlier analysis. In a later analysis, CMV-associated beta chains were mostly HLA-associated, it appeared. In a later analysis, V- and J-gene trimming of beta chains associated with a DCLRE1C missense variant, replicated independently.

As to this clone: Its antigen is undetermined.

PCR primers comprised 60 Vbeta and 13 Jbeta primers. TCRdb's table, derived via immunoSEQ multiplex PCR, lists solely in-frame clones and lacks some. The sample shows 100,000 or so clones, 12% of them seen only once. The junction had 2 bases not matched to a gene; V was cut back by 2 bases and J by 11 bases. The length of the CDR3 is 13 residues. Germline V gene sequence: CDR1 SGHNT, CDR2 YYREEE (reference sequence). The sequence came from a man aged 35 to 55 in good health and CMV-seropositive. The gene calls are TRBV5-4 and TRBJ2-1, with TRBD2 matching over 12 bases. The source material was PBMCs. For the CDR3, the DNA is TGTGCCAGCAGCTTAGGACTAGCGGGAAAGCAGTTCTTC. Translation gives CASSLGLAGKQFF.